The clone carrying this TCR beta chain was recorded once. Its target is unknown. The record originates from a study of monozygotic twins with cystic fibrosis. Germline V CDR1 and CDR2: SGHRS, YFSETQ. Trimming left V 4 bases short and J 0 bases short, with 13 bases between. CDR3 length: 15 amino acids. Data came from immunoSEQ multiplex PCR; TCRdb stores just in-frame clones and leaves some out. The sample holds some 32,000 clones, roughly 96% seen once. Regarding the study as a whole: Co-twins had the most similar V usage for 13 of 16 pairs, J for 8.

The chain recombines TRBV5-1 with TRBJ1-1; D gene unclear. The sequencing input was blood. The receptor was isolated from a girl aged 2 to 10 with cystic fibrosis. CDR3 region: CASSPRTAMNTEAFF. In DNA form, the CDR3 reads TGCGCCAGCAGCCCACGGACGGCCATGAACACTGAAGCTTTCTTT.